This T cell receptor beta chain was sequenced during a study of blood T cells in healthy people across ages. The second PCR ran roughly 7 to 11 cycles with a sample-barcoded 5' primer and J-beta primers. From the 5' RACE reads, TCRdb called clonotypes with MiXCR, one entry per CDR3 protein. The data show about 640,000 distinct CDR3 sequences, with around 54% seen just once and more than 35% held by the top ten. This CDR3 region has 14 residues. V was clipped by 6 bases and J by 0 bases, with 9 bases between them. Germline CDR1 is SNHLY and CDR2 is FYNNEI. This sequence was found in a man aged 55-75 years in good health. Sequenced sample: blood. This rearrangement joins TRBV2 to TRBJ2-1, with a tentative D call TRBD2 (6 bases). For the CDR3, the DNA is TGTGCCAGCAGACCCGGGGGCTCCTACAATGAGCAGTTCTTC. Its translation: CASRPGGSYNEQFF.